This entry features one T cell receptor beta chain sequence. As yet, its antigen is unknown. Germline loops: CDR1 MNHNS, CDR2 SASEGT. The CDR3 covers 16 residues. Trimming took 4 bases from V and 4 from J, leaving 17 bases between them. This sample is drawn from a study of shared clonotypes between healthy human individuals. Donors were Caucasian adults residing in Nashville, Tennessee, USA. Naive CD45RA+ and memory CD45RA-negative subsets were split from CD4+ cells. Researchers ran the assay at a deep level. Repertoires were generated with immunoSEQ multiplex PCR, while TCRdb's copy carries only in-frame clones and drops some. The sample includes some 2,100,000 clones, approximately 96% of them seen just once. Findings and caveats of the study: Clonotypes shared by all four sorted-subset donors had higher generation probabilities than non-shared clonotypes.

This receptor was taken from a man in his late teens or twenties in good health. The rearrangement joins TRBV6-1 to TRBJ2-1; a possible D gene is TRBD2 (6 bases). The sample comprised naive CD4+ T cells sorted from blood. Stated subset: CD45RA+ positively selected. The CDR3 loop reads CASSVEGGRVYNEQFF. The DNA for the CDR3 is TGTGCCAGCAGTGTAGAGGGAGGTCGCGTATACAATGAGCAGTTCTTC.